The sequence of this TCR beta chain was determined in a study of Graves' ophthalmopathy and Graves' hyperthyroidism. CDR1 and CDR2 (germline): LGHNA, YNFKEQ. V dropped 1 base and J dropped 5 bases, with 11 bases sitting between them. This CDR3 has 14 amino acids. The table lists this clonotype with many counts. Its antigen is currently unknown. Study-level findings and limits: Progression of ophthalmopathy was predicted by the model with roughly 68% sensitivity and under 75% specificity. In separating ophthalmopathy from stable hyperthyroidism, a 13-signature model achieved around 85% sensitivity and about 80% specificity.

For repertoire sequencing, the TCR beta CDR3 regions were amplified from RNA transcripts. In the first round, RT-PCR was carried out with HTBI primers, and a multiplex PCR formed the second round. MiXCR, run by TCRdb on the multiplex PCR reads, gives a single entry per CDR3 protein. The sample holds about 600,000 distinct CDR3 sequences; under 45% are singletons and the top ten take over 3.5%. This receptor was taken from an adult man with Graves' hyperthyroidism. The sample comprised peripheral blood or thyroid tissue (not recorded which). The chain recombines TRBV4-2 with TRBJ1-2; no reliable D call. The DNA of the CDR3 is TGTGCCAGCAGCCAAGGGACGGAAGTTTATGGCTACACCTTC. It codes for CASSQGTEVYGYTF.